This entry lists 12 T cell receptor beta chains sequenced from one sample in a study of regulatory T cells in long-lasting Graves disease listed by TCRdb under 2021. Library preparation employed multiplex PCR. Sequenced on an Illumina HiSeq 4000. TCR beta libraries were built with iRepertoire HTBI primers and Arm-PCR amplification of CDR3 regions. In TCRdb, the public reads were trimmed at Q25 with fastp and aligned with MiXCR, with productive beta chains retained. Here each entry gathers all rows of one CDR3 protein and keeps the most common genes and DNA. Present in this sample are hundreds of thousands of distinct CDR3 sequences, around 15% of which were seen just once. In total, the top ten clones hold about 17% of the sample. The time point label on this specimen signifies: newly diagnosed GD, antithyroid drugs for less than 3 months. For both TCR sequencing and RNA sequencing, RNA was extracted from PBMCs using TRIzol.

These same data were also listed under a study on T cells in Graves' hyperthyroidism and ophthalmopathy.

The specimen was peripheral blood mononuclear cells (PBMCs), collected at new diagnosis, from a patient treated with antithyroid drugs. These receptors all stem from a woman in her twenties or thirties with Graves disease. Donor details come from another sample of the same person, matched by shared clones.

The chain links TRBV14 to TRBJ1-1; 8 bases agree with TRBD1. This CDR3 is built from 15 residues. V lost 4 bases, J lost 4 bases, and 8 bases stayed unmatched. The germline V gene encodes CDR1 SGHDN and CDR2 FVKESK. CDR3 in DNA: TGTGCCAGCAGCCGAGCCTGGACAGGGCCCACTGAAGCTTTCTTT. This gives the protein CASSRAWTGPTEAFF.

This clonotype was recorded many times. The chain links TRBV28 to TRBJ2-7; no clear D. The germline CDR1 and CDR2 sequences are MDHEN and SYDVKM. This CDR3 contains 12 residues. Trimming took 1 base from V and 5 from J, leaving 6 bases between them. CDR3 region: CASSLLSNEQYF. The CDR3, as DNA: TGTGCCAGCAGTTTATTAAGTAACGAGCAGTACTTC.

This clonotype was recorded many times. The gene calls are TRBV11-2 and TRBJ2-7; D may correspond to TRBD1 or TRBD2 (5 bases each). This CDR3 is built from 11 residues. Trimming shortened V by 5 bases and J by 5 bases, and 7 bases separated the two germline ends. Germline V CDR1 and CDR2: SGHAT, FQNNGV. The CDR3 region is CASSRDDEQYF. DNA for the CDR3: TGTGCCAGCAGCAGGGACGACGAGCAGTACTTC.

This clonotype was counted at least ten times. The chain couples TRBV6-2 or TRBV6-3 to TRBJ1-1; a weak D match, TRBD1 (5 bases). CDR1 and CDR2 from the germline V gene are MNHEY and SVGEGT. The V and J ends lost 7 bases and 10 bases respectively, with 16 bases between them. The CDR3 extends over 12 amino acids. The CDR3 sequence is CASIVLGVGAFF. The DNA of the CDR3 is TGTGCCAGCATCGTACTAGGGGTTGGAGCTTTCTTT.

This clonotype was observed at least ten times. The chain combines TRBV12-3 or TRBV12-4 with TRBJ1-5; 8 bases align to TRBD1. This CDR3 has 15 residues. V dropped 6 bases and J dropped 5; count of bases not matched to a gene: 9. For the CDR3, the DNA is TGTGCCAGCAGACTGGGGGGGACAGGATATCAGCCCCAGCATTTT. This encodes CASRLGGTGYQPQHF.

The chain employs TRBV12-5 and TRBJ1-5; 9 bases agree with TRBD1. The CDR3 has 17 residues. CDR1 is LGHNT, CDR2 FRNRAP, per germline. Trimming at V came to 7 bases and at J to 0 bases, leaving 10 bases not matched to a gene. CDR3 nucleotides: TGTGCTAGTGTCAGGGACAGGGTGGTCCATAGCAATCAGCCCCAGCATTTT. Translated, it gives CASVRDRVVHSNQPQHF. The full variable domain, with the rest looked up from reference TRBV12-5 and TRBJ1-5, is DARVTQTPRHKVTEMGQEVTMRCQPILGHNTVFWYRQTMMQGLELLAYFRNRAPLDDSGMPKDRFSAEMPDATLATLKIQPSEPRDSAVYFCASVRDRVVHSNQPQHFGDGTRLSIL.

This clonotype was recorded a few times. The V and J genes are TRBV30 and TRBJ2-2; 7 nucleotides align to TRBD1. The CDR3 is 13 amino acids. V was pared by 0 bases and J by 6 bases, with 1 base of the junction left unmatched. Germline CDR1 and CDR2: GTSNPN and SVGIG (reference sequence). CDR3 protein: CAWSVQGSGELFF. DNA of the CDR3: TGTGCCTGGAGTGTACAGGGGTCCGGGGAGCTGTTTTTT. The full variable domain, its missing parts supplied by reference TRBV30 and TRBJ2-2, is SQTIHQWPATLVQPVGSPLSLECTVEGTSNPNLYWYRQAAGRGLQLLFYSVGIGQISSEVPQNLSASRPQDRQFILSSKKLLLSDSGFYLCAWSVQGSGELFFGEGSRLTVL.

The chain carries TRBV5-5 and TRBJ1-5; D is undetermined. This CDR3 has 14 residues. Germline values: CDR1 SGHKS, CDR2 YYEKEE (reference sequence). The V end was cut by 3 bases, the J end by 2 bases, with 9 bases between. CDR3 protein: CASSWGLGNQPQHF. The DNA of the CDR3 is TGTGCCAGCAGCTGGGGTTTAGGCAATCAGCCCCAGCATTTT.

This clonotype was recorded a few times. The V and J genes are TRBV18 and TRBJ2-1; 13 bases line up with TRBD2. Trimming at V came to 4 bases and at J to 16 bases, leaving 10 bases not matched to a gene. Germline V gene lookup returns CDR1 KGHSH and CDR2 LQKENI. The CDR3 totals 14 residues. CDR3 nucleotides: TGTGCCAGCTCACAACTCGGGACTAGCGGGGCCCGATTCTTC. Translation: CASSQLGTSGARFF.

This clonotype appeared a few times. The V call is TRBV7-2, the J call TRBJ2-7, with 7 bases aligning to TRBD2. With V trimmed by 5 bases and J by 0 bases, 10 bases remained unmatched. This CDR3 contains 16 residues. Germline-derived CDR1 and CDR2 are SGHTA and FQGNSA. The CDR3 sequence is CASSPRPAGISYEQYF. The DNA of the CDR3 is TGTGCCAGCAGCCCACGTCCAGCGGGGATCTCCTACGAGCAGTACTTC.

This clonotype was seen many times. This chain uses TRBV2 with TRBJ2-3, with 13 bases aligning to TRBD2. The V gene end was trimmed by 7 bases and the J gene end by 5 bases; junction bases not matched to a gene: 9. The CDR3 runs 16 residues. Germline CDR1 and CDR2: SNHLY and FYNNEI. This CDR3 is CASILAGGPSGDTQYF. CDR3 sequence (DNA): TGTGCCAGCATACTAGCGGGAGGGCCGAGTGGAGATACGCAGTATTTT.

A remark on this clonotype: A much larger clone lies one base from this, so it may be a read error. A read error is likely, as this CDR3 ends without the conserved phenylalanine or tryptophan. V is TRBV5-1 and J is TRBJ1-1; D remains unclear. The CDR3 extends over 13 amino acids. The V gene lost 5 bases and the J gene lost 1 base, with 9 bases spanning the gap. Germline CDR1 SGHRS, CDR2 YFSETQ. The CDR3 DNA sequence: TGCGCCAGCAGGGAACCAGCGAACACTGAAGCTTTCCTT. It encodes CASREPANTEAFL.